This T cell receptor (beta chain) emerged from a study of neurological immune-mediated disorders. Stated time point: longitudinal time-point 2. MiXCR, run by TCRdb on the 5' RACE reads, gives a single entry per CDR3 protein. The sample lists 70,000 to 90,000 distinct CDR3 sequences; approximately 6% were seen once. This clonotype has at least ten counts. The CDR3 has 12 residues. V was cut by 5 bases and J by 9 bases, with 14 bases left in between. Germline V gene lookup returns CDR1 LGHNT and CDR2 FRNRAP. The sequenced sample was PBMCs. The TCR sequence derives from an older woman with multiple sclerosis. The chain uses TRBV12-5 and TRBJ2-7, with a weak D call TRBD2 (6 bases). The CDR3 region has the DNA TGTGCTAGTGGTGGGTTCCTTAGCGGGCAGTACTTC. As protein: CASGGFLSGQYF.